A selection of T cell receptor beta chains follows, all from one sample in a study of shared clonotypes between healthy human individuals. The assay was immunoSEQ multiplex PCR, and TCRdb's table has in-frame clones only and misses some. Of fewer than 600,000 clones in the sample, 79% are singletons; the top ten hold roughly 13%. The sample consisted of PBMCs. The receptor set was obtained from a woman aged 40 to 50 in good health. Some clones in this sample may be carry-over from other donors' samples. Both conserved end residues are part of each CDR3. D genes are given only for firm matches. Size is stated for part of the rows, as once, few or many counts, or as a class when the clone is expanded.

d_call	clone_size	v_call	j_call	cdr3_nt	cdr3_aa
TRBD1	.	TRBV2	TRBJ2-1	TGTGCCAGCAGTGTAGGACAGGGATCCTACAATGAGCAGTTCTTC	CASSVGQGSYNEQFF
TRBD2	.	TRBV28	TRBJ2-3	TGTGCCAGCAGTTCCCGGGAGGGAGGCACAGATACGCAGTATTTT	CASSSREGGTDTQYF
.	.	TRBV28	TRBJ1-6	TGTGCCAGCAGTCCCGGGGTGGGGATGGGTTCACCCCTCCACTTT	CASSPGVGMGSPLHF
.	.	TRBV7-2	TRBJ2-7	TGTGCCAGCAGCCTAGACCCGGGTCCCTACGAGCAGTACTTC	CASSLDPGPYEQYF
TRBD2	medium-sized	TRBV4-1	TRBJ2-1	TGCGCCAGCAGCCGTACTAGCGGGATTAATGAGCAGTTCTTC	CASSRTSGINEQFF
.	few	TRBV7-6	TRBJ1-3	TGTGCCAGCAGCCCACCGGGAAACACCATATATTTT	CASSPPGNTIYF
TRBD2	.	TRBV4-2	TRBJ2-1	TGTGCCAGCAGCCAAGCTCTAGCGGGAAGTCACAATGAGCAGTTCTTC	CASSQALAGSHNEQFF
TRBD1	.	TRBV7-2	TRBJ2-3	TGTGCCAGCAGCCGCAGGGGGAGCTCGGGAAGCACAGATACGCAGTATTTT	CASSRRGSSGSTDTQYF
.	.	TRBV5-1	TRBJ1-2	TGCGCCAGCAGCTTGGCCCTTGGGGGAGGTCATGGCTACACCTTC	CASSLALGGGHGYTF
.	.	TRBV5-1	TRBJ2-6	TGCGCCAGCAGCTTTGGCGGCTCTGGGGCCAACGTCCTGACTTTC	CASSFGGSGANVLTF
TRBD1	.	TRBV13	TRBJ1-1	TGTGCCAGCAGCAAAGGCGACAGGGGGAACACTGAAGCTTTCTTT	CASSKGDRGNTEAFF
.	.	TRBV5-4	TRBJ2-1	TGTGCCAGCAGCTTGAACTGGGGCAATGAGCAGTTCTTC	CASSLNWGNEQFF
.	once	TRBV7-6	TRBJ2-5	TGTGCCAGCAGCTTAGCGTCGGTCCCCCAAGAGACCCAGTACTTC	CASSLASVPQETQYF
.	.	TRBV2	TRBJ1-5	TGTGCCAGCAGTGAAACGGAGGGCAATCAGCCCCAGCATTTT	CASSETEGNQPQHF
.	.	TRBV11-2	TRBJ2-1	TGTGCCAGCAGCTTAGATCGAGGGGTTGAGCAGTTCTTC	CASSLDRGVEQFF
TRBD2	.	TRBV5-4	TRBJ2-5	TGTGCCAGCCGAGGGAGGGATGGGCAAGAGACCCAGTACTTC	CASRGRDGQETQYF
.	.	TRBV7-6	TRBJ2-7	TGTGCCAGCAGCCGAAACTACGAGCAGTACTTC	CASSRNYEQYF
TRBD2	few	TRBV10-3	TRBJ2-7	TGTGCCATCAGTGCCCGGGGGGGGTCCGGCGTTTTCTCCTACGAGCAGTACTTC	CAISARGGSGVFSYEQYF
.	.	TRBV7-3	TRBJ2-2	TGTGCCAGCAGCTTAAGGGCGGCCGGGGAGCTGTTTTTT	CASSLRAAGELFF
.	once	TRBV11-1	TRBJ1-2	TGTGCCAGCAGCTTAGAACAGGTCGGTGGCTACACCTTC	CASSLEQVGGYTF
TRBD1	.	TRBV30	TRBJ1-5	TGTGCCTGGAGTGTAGGGACAGGATATAGCAATCAGCCCCAGCATTTT	CAWSVGTGYSNQPQHF
TRBD1	.	TRBV9	TRBJ1-3	TGTGCCAGCAGCTCGAGGGGACAGGGAAACACCATATATTTT	CASSSRGQGNTIYF
TRBD2	.	TRBV5-1	TRBJ2-2	TGCGCCAGCAAAGGGACTAGCGGTCCTGGCGGGGAGCTGTTTTTT	CASKGTSGPGGELFF
.	few	TRBV7-9	TRBJ2-2	TGTGCCAGCAGCTTAGAGTCCACCGGGGAGCTGTTTTTT	CASSLESTGELFF
.	.	TRBV9	TRBJ1-2	TGTGCCAGCAGCGTAGCCGCAGACGACAGGATTAACTATGGCTACACCTTC	CASSVAADDRINYGYTF
.	.	TRBV6-5	TRBJ1-1	TGTGCCAGCAGTTACTCTCGGGGTAGGGACACTGAAGCTTTCTTT	CASSYSRGRDTEAFF
.	.	TRBV7-9	TRBJ2-2	TGTGCCAGCAGCCCGGAGACCAGAACTACCGGGGAGCTGTTTTTT	CASSPETRTTGELFF
.	.	TRBV28	TRBJ2-1	TGTGCCAGCAGCCTTTACAATGAGCAGTTCTTC	CASSLYNEQFF
.	once	TRBV11-2	TRBJ2-2	TGTGCCAGCAGCCTAGTCCCTCTCGGCGCTGGGGAGCTGTTTTTT	CASSLVPLGAGELFF
.	once	TRBV9	TRBJ1-4	TGTGCCAGCAGCGTAGTGGGGAGGGCTAATGAAAAACTGTTTTTT	CASSVVGRANEKLFF
.	few	TRBV28	TRBJ2-7	TGTGCCAGCAGTTGGAGGGGATACGAGCAGTACTTC	CASSWRGYEQYF
.	.	TRBV6-5	TRBJ2-7	TGTGCCAGCAGTTACACCGGGGAGGCCTGGACCTACGAGCAGTACTTC	CASSYTGEAWTYEQYF
.	.	TRBV21-1	TRBJ1-5	TGTGCCAGCAGTTACGGGACGGAGAATCAGCCCCAGCATTTT	CASSYGTENQPQHF